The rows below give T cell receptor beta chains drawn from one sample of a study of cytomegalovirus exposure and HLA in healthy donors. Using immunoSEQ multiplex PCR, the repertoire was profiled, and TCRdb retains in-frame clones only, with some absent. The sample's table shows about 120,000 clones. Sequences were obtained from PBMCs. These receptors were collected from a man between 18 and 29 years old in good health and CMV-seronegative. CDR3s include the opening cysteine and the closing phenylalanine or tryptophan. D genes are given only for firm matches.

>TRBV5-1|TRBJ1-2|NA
CASSLGQAANYGYTF
TGCGCCAGCAGCTTGGGACAGGCCGCAAACTATGGCTACACCTTC
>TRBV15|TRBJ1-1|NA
CATSLEFPGIPFF
TGTGCCACCAGCTTAGAGTTTCCAGGGATACCTTTCTTT
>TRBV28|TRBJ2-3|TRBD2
CASSFHSGSRSDTQYF
TGTGCCAGCAGTTTTCATAGCGGGAGTAGGTCAGATACGCAGTATTTT
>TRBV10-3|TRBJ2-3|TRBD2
CAIKSSTSGSRTDTQYF
TGTGCCATCAAATCCTCGACTAGCGGGAGCCGCACAGATACGCAGTATTTT
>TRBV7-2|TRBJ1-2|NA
CASSFGGAGGYGYTF
TGTGCCAGCTCCTTTGGAGGGGCCGGTGGCTATGGCTACACCTTC
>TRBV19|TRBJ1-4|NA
CASSSAGGEKLFF
TGTGCCAGTAGTTCCGCGGGGGGTGAAAAACTATTTTTT
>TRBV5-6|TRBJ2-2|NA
CASSLTPTGTYTGELFF
TGTGCCAGCAGCTTGACCCCCACAGGGACCTACACCGGGGAGCTGTTTTTT
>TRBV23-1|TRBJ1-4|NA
CASSGRAGTNEKLFF
TGCGCCAGCAGCGGGAGGGCAGGGACTAATGAAAAACTGTTTTTT
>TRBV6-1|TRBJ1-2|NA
CASSKGDLSGVYGYTF
TGTGCCAGCAGTAAAGGGGACCTAAGCGGGGTATATGGCTACACCTTC
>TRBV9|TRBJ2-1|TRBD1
CASSLRTGIPYNEQFF
TGTGCCAGCAGCCTTAGGACAGGGATCCCCTACAATGAGCAGTTCTTC
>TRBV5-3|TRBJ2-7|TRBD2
CARSFGRGVYEQYF
TGTGCCAGAAGCTTTGGGCGGGGGGTATACGAGCAGTACTTC
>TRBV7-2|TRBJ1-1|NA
CASSPWGPEAFF
TGTGCCAGCAGCCCGTGGGGGCCGGAAGCTTTCTTT
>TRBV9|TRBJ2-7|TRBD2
CASSESGGYYEQYF
TGTGCCAGCAGCGAGTCGGGAGGATACTACGAGCAGTACTTC
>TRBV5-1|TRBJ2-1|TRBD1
CASSSGTGAYNEQFF
TGCGCCAGCAGCTCCGGGACAGGGGCCTACAATGAGCAGTTCTTC
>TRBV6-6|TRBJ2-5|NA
CATFPDSQETQYF
TGTGCCACCTTCCCTGACAGTCAAGAGACCCAGTACTTC
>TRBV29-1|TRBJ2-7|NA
CSATGTPLGEQYF
TGCAGCGCAACAGGGACCCCTTTGGGGGAGCAGTACTTC
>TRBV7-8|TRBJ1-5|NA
CASSLGGGSNQPQHF
TGTGCCAGCAGCTTAGGCGGAGGGAGCAATCAGCCCCAGCATTTT
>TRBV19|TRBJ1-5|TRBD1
CATQGNDNQPQHF
TGTGCCACACAGGGGAACGACAATCAGCCCCAGCATTTT
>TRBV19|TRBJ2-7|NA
CASSTRQGSSEQYF
TGTGCCAGTAGTACGAGGCAGGGGAGCAGCGAGCAGTACTTC
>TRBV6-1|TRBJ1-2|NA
CASSDRYGYTF
TGTGCCAGCAGTGATCGGTATGGCTACACCTTC
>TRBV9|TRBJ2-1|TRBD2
CASSVRAGTSGRNEQFF
TGTGCCAGCAGCGTGAGGGCCGGGACTAGCGGGAGGAATGAGCAGTTCTTC
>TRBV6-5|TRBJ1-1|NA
CASSYRSGTEAFF
TGTGCCAGCAGTTACAGGTCGGGCACTGAAGCTTTCTTT
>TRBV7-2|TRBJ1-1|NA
CASTLGGGPKKAFF
TGTGCCAGCACGCTCGGGGGAGGGCCGAAAAAAGCTTTCTTT
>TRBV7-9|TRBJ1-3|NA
CASRPGAGNTIYF
TGTGCCAGCCGTCCGGGTGCTGGAAACACCATATATTTT
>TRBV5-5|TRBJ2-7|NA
CASSLRDTGYEQYF
TGTGCCAGCAGCTTAAGGGACACTGGTTACGAGCAGTACTTC
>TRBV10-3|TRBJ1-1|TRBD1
CAIRGTEMNTEAFF
TGTGCCATCAGGGGGACAGAGATGAACACTGAAGCTTTCTTT
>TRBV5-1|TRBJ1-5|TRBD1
CASARTGDSNQPQHF
TGCGCCAGCGCGCGGACAGGGGATAGCAATCAGCCCCAGCATTTT
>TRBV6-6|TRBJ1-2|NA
CASSYSEGAYGYTF
TGTGCCAGCAGTTACTCGGAAGGGGCCTATGGCTACACCTTC
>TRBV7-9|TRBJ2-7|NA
CASSLGTGPSYEQYF
TGTGCCAGCAGCTTAGGCACAGGGCCGTCCTACGAGCAGTACTTC
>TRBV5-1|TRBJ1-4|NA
CASSFWEGEKLFF
TGCGCCAGCAGCTTCTGGGAGGGCGAAAAACTGTTTTTT
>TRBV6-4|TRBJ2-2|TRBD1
CASRERTGGYTGELFF
TGTGCCAGCAGGGAACGGACAGGGGGGTATACCGGGGAGCTGTTTTTT
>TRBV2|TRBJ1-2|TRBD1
CASSPEQGAVRYGYTF
TGTGCCAGCAGCCCCGAGCAGGGGGCTGTGAGGTATGGCTACACCTTC
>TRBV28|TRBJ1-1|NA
CASSFGGNTEAFF
TGTGCCAGCAGTTTCGGGGGAAACACTGAAGCTTTCTTT
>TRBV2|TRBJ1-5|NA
CASSEMENQPQHF
TGTGCCAGCAGTGAGATGGAGAATCAGCCCCAGCATTTT
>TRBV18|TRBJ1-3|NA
CASSHNQGTSGNTIYF
TGTGCCAGCTCACACAATCAGGGGACCTCTGGAAACACCATATATTTT
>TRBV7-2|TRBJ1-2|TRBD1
CASSPGTGAPNYGYTF
TGTGCCAGCAGCCCCGGGACAGGGGCCCCTAACTATGGCTACACCTTC
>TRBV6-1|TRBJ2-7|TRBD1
CASTQGGTGGIEQYF
TGTGCCAGCACCCAAGGAGGGACAGGGGGCATCGAGCAGTACTTC
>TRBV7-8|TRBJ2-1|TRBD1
CASSYKPGGAEQFF
TGTGCCAGCAGCTACAAGCCAGGGGGCGCCGAGCAGTTCTTC
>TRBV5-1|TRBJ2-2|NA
CASSTSTENTGELFF
TGCGCCAGCAGCACCTCGACAGAGAACACCGGGGAGCTGTTTTTT
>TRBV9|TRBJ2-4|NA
CASSVEPGSKYIQYF
TGTGCCAGCAGCGTAGAGCCAGGGTCGAAATACATTCAGTACTTC